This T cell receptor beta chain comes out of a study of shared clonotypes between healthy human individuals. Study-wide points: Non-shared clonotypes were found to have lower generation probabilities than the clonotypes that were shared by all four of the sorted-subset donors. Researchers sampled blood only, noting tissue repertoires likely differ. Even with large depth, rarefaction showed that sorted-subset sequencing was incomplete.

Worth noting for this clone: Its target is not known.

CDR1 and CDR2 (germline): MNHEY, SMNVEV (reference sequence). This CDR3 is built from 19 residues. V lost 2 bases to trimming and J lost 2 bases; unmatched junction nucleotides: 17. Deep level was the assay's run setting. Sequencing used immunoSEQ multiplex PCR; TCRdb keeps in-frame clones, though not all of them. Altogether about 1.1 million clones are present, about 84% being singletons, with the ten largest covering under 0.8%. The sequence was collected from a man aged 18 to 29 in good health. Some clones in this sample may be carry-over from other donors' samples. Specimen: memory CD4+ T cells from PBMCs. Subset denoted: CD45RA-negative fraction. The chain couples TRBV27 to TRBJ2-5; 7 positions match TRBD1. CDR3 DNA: TGTGCCAGCAGTTTACGAGGGGGCTTTGGGGGTAAACGACAAGAGACCCAGTACTTC. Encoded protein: CASSLRGGFGGKRQETQYF.